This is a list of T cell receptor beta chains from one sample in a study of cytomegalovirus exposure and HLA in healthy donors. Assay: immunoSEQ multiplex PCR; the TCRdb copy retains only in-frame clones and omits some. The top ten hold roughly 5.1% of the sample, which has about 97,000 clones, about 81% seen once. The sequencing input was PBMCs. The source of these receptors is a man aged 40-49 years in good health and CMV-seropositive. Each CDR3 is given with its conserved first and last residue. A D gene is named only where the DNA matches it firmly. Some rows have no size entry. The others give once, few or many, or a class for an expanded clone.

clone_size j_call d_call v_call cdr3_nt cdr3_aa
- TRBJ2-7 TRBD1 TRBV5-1 TGCGCCAGCAGCTTGCAGGGGGCTTCCTACGAGCAGTACTTC CASSLQGASYEQYF
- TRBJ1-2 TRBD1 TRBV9 TGTGCCAGCAGCATAGGACAGGGGCCGGACTATGGCTACACCTTC CASSIGQGPDYGYTF
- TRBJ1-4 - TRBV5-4 TGTGCCAGCAGCTCACCTGCAGAGGATGAAAAACTGTTTTTT CASSSPAEDEKLFF
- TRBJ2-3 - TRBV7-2 TGTGCCAGCAGCTTTGCGTCTGGGGGGTCGCGCACAGATACGCAGTATTTT CASSFASGGSRTDTQYF
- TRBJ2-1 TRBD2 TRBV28 TGTGCCAGCACTACCGGGGGGACGAACGGCAATGAGCAGTTCTTC CASTTGGTNGNEQFF
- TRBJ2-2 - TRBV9 TGTGCCAGCAGCCCCCGGACAGTCGAAACCGGGGAGCTGTTTTTT CASSPRTVETGELFF
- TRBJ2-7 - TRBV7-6 TGTGCCAGCAGCTCAGTCTCAGGACAGCGCGAGCAGTACTTC CASSSVSGQREQYF
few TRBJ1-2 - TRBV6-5 TGTGCCAGCATGCTCCCGGGTGGCTACACCTTC CASMLPGGYTF
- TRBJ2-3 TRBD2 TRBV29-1 TGCAGCGCCGAGAGACTAGCGGGAGCAGGAGATACGCAGTATTTT CSAERLAGAGDTQYF
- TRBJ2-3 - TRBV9 TGTGCCAGCAGCGTAGGGGCAGTCGAGTCAGATACGCAGTATTTT CASSVGAVESDTQYF
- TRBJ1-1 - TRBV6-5 TGTGCCAGCAGCTACGGGCGGGACACTGAAGCTTTCTTT CASSYGRDTEAFF
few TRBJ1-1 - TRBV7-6 TGTGCCAGCAGCTTAACCGCTCAGGGCACTGAAGCTTTCTTT CASSLTAQGTEAFF
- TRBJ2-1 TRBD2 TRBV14 TGTGCCAGCAGCCTTTATTTTGGACTAGCGGGTTCCTACAATGAGCAGTTCTTC CASSLYFGLAGSYNEQFF
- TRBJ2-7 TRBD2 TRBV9 TGTGCCAGCAGCGCCGGGGGGGGGAGGGCCGAGAACGAGCAGTACTTC CASSAGGGRAENEQYF
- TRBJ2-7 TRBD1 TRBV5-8 TGTGCCAGCAACCGGGACAGGGCCTACGAGCAGTACTTC CASNRDRAYEQYF
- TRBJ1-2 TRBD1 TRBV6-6 TGTGCCAGCAGCCGTTCGGGGGGACAGGATGGCTACACCTTC CASSRSGGQDGYTF
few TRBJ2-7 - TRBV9 TGTGCCAGCAGCGTCGGGACTCAAATTTCCTACGAGCAGTACTTC CASSVGTQISYEQYF
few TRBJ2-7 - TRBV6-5 TGTGCCAGCAGTTACCAGGGGTCACTCGAGCAGTACTTC CASSYQGSLEQYF
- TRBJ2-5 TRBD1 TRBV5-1 TGCGCCAGCAGCTGGGACAGGGCCTCCCAAGAGACCCAGTACTTC CASSWDRASQETQYF
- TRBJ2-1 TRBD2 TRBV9 TGTGCCAGCAGCGTATACTCGACTAGCGGTGAGCAGTTCTTC CASSVYSTSGEQFF
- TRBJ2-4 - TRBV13 TGTGCCAGCAGCTTTGACAGGCACATTCAGTACTTC CASSFDRHIQYF
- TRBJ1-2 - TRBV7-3 TGTGCCAGCAGCCCCAGGTCGGGGGGATTCGGCTACACCTTC CASSPRSGGFGYTF
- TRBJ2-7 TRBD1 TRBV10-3 TGTGCCAGTTACACGGGACAGGGGACCTACGAGCAGTACTTC CASYTGQGTYEQYF
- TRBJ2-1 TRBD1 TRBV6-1 TGCGCCAGCAGTGAACAAGGGACAGGTACCAATGAGCAGTTCTTC CASSEQGTGTNEQFF
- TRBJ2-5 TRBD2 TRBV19 TGTGCCAGTAGTCCGTTTAGCGGGGGGGCCACGTACCAAGAGACCCAGTACTTC CASSPFSGGATYQETQYF
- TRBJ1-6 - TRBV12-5 TGTGCTAGTGGCCAGGGCTTGCCTTCACCCCTCCACTTT CASGQGLPSPLHF
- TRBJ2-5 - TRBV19 TGTGCCAGTAGTAGTCTAGAGACCCAGTACTTC CASSSLETQYF
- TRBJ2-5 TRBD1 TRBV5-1 TGCGCCAGCAGCCGAGGGGACAGGGGACCCCAAGAGACCCAGTACTTC CASSRGDRGPQETQYF
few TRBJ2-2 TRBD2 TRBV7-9 TGTGCCAGCAGCTTAGATTTCCTAGCGGGAGGGAACACCGGGGAGCTGTTTTTT CASSLDFLAGGNTGELFF
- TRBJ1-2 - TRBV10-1 TGCGCCAGCAGTTCACAGGGTCGCTATGGCTACACCTTC CASSSQGRYGYTF
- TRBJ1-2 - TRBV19 TGTGCCAGTAGTATAGATCACGCGGTTGCATATGGCTACACCTTC CASSIDHAVAYGYTF
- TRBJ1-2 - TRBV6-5 TGTGCCAGCAGTAGTACAGGGTTAGGGGACTATGGCTACACCTTC CASSSTGLGDYGYTF
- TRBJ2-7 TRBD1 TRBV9 TGTGCCAGCAGCCCAAGACAGGGTACCATCTACGAGCAGTACTTC CASSPRQGTIYEQYF
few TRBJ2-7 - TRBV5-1 TGCGCCAGCAGCGGGGGAGGGGGGACGTCCTACGAGCAGTACTTC CASSGGGGTSYEQYF
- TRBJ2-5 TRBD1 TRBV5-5 TGTGCCAGCAGCTTGACAGGGGTAGAGACCCAGTACTTC CASSLTGVETQYF
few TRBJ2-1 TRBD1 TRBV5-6 TGTGCCAGCAGCTTAGTCGGGACAGGTAGTTCCCCCTACAATGAGCAGTTCTTC CASSLVGTGSSPYNEQFF
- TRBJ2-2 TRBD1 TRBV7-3 TGTGCCAGCAGCTCGGGACAGGGGGCCATTACGAACACCGGGGAGCTGTTTTTT CASSSGQGAITNTGELFF
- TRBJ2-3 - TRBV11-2 TGTGCCAGCAGCTTAGGGACTATCTCCGCAGATACGCAGTATTTT CASSLGTISADTQYF